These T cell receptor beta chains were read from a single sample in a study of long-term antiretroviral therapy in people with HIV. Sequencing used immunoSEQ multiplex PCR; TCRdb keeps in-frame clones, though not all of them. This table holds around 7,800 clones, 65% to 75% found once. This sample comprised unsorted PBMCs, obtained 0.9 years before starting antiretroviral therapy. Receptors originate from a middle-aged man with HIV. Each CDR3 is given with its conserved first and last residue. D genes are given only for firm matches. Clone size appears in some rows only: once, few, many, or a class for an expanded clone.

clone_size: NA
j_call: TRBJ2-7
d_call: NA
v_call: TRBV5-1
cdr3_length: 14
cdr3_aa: CASSLEGVYYEQYF
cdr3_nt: TGCGCCAGCAGCTTGGAGGGTGTGTACTACGAGCAGTACTTC

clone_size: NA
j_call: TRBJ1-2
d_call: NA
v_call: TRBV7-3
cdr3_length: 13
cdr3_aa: CASSLSGALGYTF
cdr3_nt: TGTGCCAGCAGCTTATCAGGGGCGCTTGGCTACACCTTC

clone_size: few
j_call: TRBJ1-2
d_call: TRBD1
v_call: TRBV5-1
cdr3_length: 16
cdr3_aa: CASSPIGTDLDYGYTF
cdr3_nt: TGCGCCAGCAGCCCGATAGGGACAGACCTCGACTATGGCTACACCTTC

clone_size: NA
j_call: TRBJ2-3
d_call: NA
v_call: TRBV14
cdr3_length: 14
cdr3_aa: CASSLLGGADTQYF
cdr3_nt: TGTGCCAGCAGCCTTCTGGGGGGCGCAGATACGCAGTATTTT

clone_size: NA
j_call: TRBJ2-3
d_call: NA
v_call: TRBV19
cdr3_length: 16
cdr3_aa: CASTLNGGAPPDTQYF
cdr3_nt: TGTGCCAGTACCTTAAATGGGGGGGCCCCCCCGGATACGCAGTATTTT

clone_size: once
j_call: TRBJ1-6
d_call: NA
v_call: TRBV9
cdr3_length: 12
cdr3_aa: CASRADNSPLHF
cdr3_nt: TGTGCCAGCAGGGCCGACAATTCACCCCTCCACTTT

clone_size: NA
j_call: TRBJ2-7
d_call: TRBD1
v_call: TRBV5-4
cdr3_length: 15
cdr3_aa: CASSFDTGEAVEQYF
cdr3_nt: TGTGCCAGCAGCTTCGATACAGGGGAAGCGGTCGAGCAGTACTTC

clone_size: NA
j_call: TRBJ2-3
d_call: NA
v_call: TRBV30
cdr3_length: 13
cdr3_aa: CAWSVKVWDTQYF
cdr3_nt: TGTGCCTGGAGTGTAAAAGTTTGGGATACGCAGTATTTT

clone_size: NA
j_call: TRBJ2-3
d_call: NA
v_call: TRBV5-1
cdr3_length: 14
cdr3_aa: CASSLGSLTDTQYF
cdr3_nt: TGCGCCAGCAGCTTAGGGTCCTTAACAGATACGCAGTATTTT

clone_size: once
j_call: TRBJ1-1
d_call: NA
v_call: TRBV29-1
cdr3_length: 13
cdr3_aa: CSVEVSENTEAFF
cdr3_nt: TGCAGCGTTGAAGTATCTGAGAACACTGAAGCTTTCTTT

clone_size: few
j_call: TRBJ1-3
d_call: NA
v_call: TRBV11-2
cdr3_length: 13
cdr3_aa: CASSRFSGNTIYF
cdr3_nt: TGTGCCAGCAGCCGGTTCTCTGGAAACACCATATATTTT

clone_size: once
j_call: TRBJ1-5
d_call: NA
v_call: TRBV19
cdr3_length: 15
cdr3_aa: CASRTWGAGNQPQHF
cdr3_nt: TGTGCCAGTAGGACTTGGGGCGCTGGCAATCAGCCCCAGCATTTT

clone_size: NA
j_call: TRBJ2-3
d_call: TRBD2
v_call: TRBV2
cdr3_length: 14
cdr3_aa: CASSRTSATDTQYF
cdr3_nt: TGTGCCAGCAGTCGGACTAGTGCCACAGATACGCAGTATTTT

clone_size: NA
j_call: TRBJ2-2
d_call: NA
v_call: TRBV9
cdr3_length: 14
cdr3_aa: CASSVSTDTGELFF
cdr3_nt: TGTGCCAGCAGCGTATCGACAGACACCGGGGAGCTGTTTTTT

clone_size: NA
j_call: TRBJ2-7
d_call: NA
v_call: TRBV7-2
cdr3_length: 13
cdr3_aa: CASSLGGGAEQYF
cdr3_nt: TGTGCCAGCAGCCTAGGGGGAGGAGCCGAGCAGTACTTC

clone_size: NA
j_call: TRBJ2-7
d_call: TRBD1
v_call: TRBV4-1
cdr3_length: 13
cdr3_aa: CASGKTGGYEQYF
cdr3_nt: TGCGCCAGCGGAAAAACAGGGGGCTACGAGCAGTACTTC

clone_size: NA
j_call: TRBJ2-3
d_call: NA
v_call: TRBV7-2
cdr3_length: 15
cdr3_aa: CASSLIAVSTDTQYF
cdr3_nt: TGTGCCAGCAGCTTAATAGCGGTCAGCACAGATACGCAGTATTTT

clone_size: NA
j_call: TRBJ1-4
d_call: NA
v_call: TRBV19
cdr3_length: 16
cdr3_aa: CASSIFSSGSNEKLFF
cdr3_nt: TGTGCCAGTAGTATCTTCTCCAGTGGATCTAATGAAAAACTGTTTTTT

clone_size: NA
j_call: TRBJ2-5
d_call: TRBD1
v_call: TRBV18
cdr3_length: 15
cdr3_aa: CASSPVPDRVETQYF
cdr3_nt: TGTGCCAGCTCACCAGTGCCGGACAGGGTCGAGACCCAGTACTTC

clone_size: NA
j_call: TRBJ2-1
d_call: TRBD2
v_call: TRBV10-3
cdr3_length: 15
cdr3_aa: CAISASGGDSEEQFF
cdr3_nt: TGTGCCATCAGTGCTAGCGGGGGGGACTCAGAGGAGCAGTTCTTC

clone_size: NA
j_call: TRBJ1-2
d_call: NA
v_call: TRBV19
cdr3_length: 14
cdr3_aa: CASSIDTIRRGYTF
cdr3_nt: TGTGCCAGTAGTATTGACACCATCCGACGCGGCTACACCTTC

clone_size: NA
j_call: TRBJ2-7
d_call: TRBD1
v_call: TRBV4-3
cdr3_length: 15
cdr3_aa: CASSQTGTGNYEQYF
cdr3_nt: TGCGCCAGCAGCCAAACCGGGACAGGGAACTACGAGCAGTACTTC

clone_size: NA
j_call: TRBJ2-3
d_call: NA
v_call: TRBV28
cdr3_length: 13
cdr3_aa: CASSLGFGDTQYF
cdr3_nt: TGTGCCAGCAGTTTAGGTTTCGGTGATACGCAGTATTTT

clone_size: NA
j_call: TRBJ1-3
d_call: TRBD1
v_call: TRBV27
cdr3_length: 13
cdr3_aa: CASSSDRAHTIYF
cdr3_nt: TGTGCCAGCAGTTCCGACAGGGCCCACACCATATATTTT

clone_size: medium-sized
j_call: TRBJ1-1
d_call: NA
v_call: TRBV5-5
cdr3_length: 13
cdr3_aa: CASSRTLNTEAFF
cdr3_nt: TGTGCCAGCAGCAGGACACTAAACACTGAAGCTTTCTTT

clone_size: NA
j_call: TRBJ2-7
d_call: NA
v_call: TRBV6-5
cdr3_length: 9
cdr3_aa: CASGYEQYF
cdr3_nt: TGTGCCAGCGGGTACGAGCAGTACTTC

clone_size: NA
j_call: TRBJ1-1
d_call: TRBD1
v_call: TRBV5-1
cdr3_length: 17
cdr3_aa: CASSLIRTGGPNTEAFF
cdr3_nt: TGCGCCAGCAGCTTGATCCGGACAGGGGGCCCAAACACTGAAGCTTTCTTT

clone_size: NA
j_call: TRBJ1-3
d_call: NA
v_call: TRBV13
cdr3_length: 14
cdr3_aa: CASSLGGAGNTIYF
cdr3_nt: TGTGCCAGCAGCTTGGGGGGGGCTGGAAACACCATATATTTT

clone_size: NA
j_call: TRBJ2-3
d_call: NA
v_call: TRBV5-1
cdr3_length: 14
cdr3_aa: CASRKETGQDTQYF
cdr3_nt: TGCGCCAGCAGAAAGGAGACGGGTCAGGATACGCAGTATTTT

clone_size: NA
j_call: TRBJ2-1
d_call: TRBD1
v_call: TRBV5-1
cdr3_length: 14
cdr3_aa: CASSLAGGMDEQFF
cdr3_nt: TGCGCCAGCAGCTTGGCAGGGGGCATGGATGAGCAGTTCTTC

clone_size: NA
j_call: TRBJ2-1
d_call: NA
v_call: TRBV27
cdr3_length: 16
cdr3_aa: CASSSQGQAGVNEQFF
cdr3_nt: TGTGCCAGCAGTTCCCAGGGACAGGCGGGGGTCAATGAGCAGTTCTTC

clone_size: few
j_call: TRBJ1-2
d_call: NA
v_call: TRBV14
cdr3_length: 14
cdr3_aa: CASSQDRVNYGYTF
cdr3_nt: TGTGCCAGCAGCCAAGATCGGGTTAACTATGGCTACACCTTC

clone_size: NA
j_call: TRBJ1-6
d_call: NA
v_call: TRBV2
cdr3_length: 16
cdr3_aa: CASRMGWDTSNSPLHF
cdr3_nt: TGTGCCAGCAGGATGGGTTGGGACACCTCGAATTCACCCCTCCACTTT

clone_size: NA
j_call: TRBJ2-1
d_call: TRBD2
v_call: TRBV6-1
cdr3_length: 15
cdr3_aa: CASTLLAGADNEQFF
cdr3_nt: TGTGCCAGCACCCTACTAGCGGGGGCCGACAATGAGCAGTTCTTC

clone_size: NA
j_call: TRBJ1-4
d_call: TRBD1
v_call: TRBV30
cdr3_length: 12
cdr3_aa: CAWSVRQGVPHF
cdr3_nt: TGTGCCTGGAGTGTACGGCAGGGGGTTCCCCATTTT

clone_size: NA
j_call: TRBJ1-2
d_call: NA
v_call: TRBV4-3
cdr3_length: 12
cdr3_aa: CASSQDSYGYTF
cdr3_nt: TGCGCCAGCAGCCAAGACAGCTATGGCTACACCTTC

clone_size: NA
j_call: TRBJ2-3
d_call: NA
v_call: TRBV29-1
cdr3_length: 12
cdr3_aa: CSVAVFTDTQYF
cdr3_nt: TGCAGCGTTGCGGTTTTCACAGATACGCAGTATTTT

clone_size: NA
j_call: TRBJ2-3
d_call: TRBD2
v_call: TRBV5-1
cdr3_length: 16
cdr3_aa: CASSLDGGGQTDTQYF
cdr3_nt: TGCGCCAGCAGCTTGGACGGCGGGGGGCAGACAGATACGCAGTATTTT

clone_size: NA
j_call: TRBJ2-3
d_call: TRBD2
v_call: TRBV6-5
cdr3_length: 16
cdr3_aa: CASSSKTSGGPDTQYF
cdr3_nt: TGTGCCAGCAGTTCCAAGACTAGCGGGGGCCCAGATACGCAGTATTTT

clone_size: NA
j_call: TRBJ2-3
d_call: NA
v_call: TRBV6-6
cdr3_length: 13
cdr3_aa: CASSAIRTDTQYF
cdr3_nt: TGTGCCAGCAGTGCGATCCGCACAGATACGCAGTATTTT

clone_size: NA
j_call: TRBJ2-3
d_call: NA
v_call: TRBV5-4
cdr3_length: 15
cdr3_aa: CASSLGTVSTDTQYF
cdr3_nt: TGTGCCAGCAGCTTGGGGACCGTGAGCACAGATACGCAGTATTTT

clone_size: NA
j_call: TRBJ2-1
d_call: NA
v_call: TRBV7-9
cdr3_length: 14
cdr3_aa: CASSLIASYNEQFF
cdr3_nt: TGTGCCAGCAGCTTAATCGCATCCTACAATGAGCAGTTCTTC

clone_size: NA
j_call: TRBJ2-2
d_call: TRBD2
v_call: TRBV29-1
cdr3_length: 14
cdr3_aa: CSVKRGGIAGELFF
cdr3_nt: TGCAGCGTCAAGCGGGGGGGCATCGCCGGGGAGCTGTTTTTT

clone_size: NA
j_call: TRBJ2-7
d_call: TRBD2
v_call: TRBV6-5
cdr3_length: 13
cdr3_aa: CASSYRTSYEQYF
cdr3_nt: TGTGCCAGCAGCTATAGGACTAGCTACGAGCAGTACTTC

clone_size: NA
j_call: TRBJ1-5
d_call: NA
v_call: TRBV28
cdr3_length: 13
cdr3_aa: CASRQRGWQPQHF
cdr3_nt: TGTGCCAGCAGGCAGCGTGGGTGGCAGCCCCAGCATTTT

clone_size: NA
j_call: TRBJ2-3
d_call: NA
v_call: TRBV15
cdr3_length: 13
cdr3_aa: CATSINSRDTQYF
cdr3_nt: TGTGCCACTAGTATTAATTCGCGGGATACGCAGTATTTT

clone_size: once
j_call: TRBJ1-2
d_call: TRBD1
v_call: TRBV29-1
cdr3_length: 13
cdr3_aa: CSVPGQGNYGYTF
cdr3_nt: TGCAGCGTACCGGGACAGGGGAACTATGGCTACACCTTC